This record looks at one T cell receptor beta chain sequence and its context. Its antigen remains unknown. This entry belongs to a study of T-cell memory formation after mild COVID-19. Study background: Across donors, TCR clusters were largely donor specific.

TCRdb recomputed calls from the 5' RACE reads with MiXCR, one row per CDR3 protein. Here the sample spans roughly 600,000 distinct CDR3 sequences, 18% being singletons. Whole-study findings and limits: Shrinking CD4+ clones resided mostly in CM and EM, and CD8+ ones in EMRA. Pre-infection memory already had some responding clones, implying cross-reactive memory joined.

Per germline, CDR1 SGHRS and CDR2 YFSETQ. V was clipped by 2 bases and J by 3 bases, with 8 bases between them. This CDR3 comprises 13 residues. This receptor was identified in an adult woman who had mild COVID-19 (a few samples of this study predate the infection). Cell type and time point are not known. This chain uses TRBV5-1 with TRBJ2-5, with a tentative D call TRBD1 (5 bases). What was sequenced was PBMCs or a T cell subset sorted from them (not recorded which). CDR3 protein: CASSFAREETQYF. CDR3 DNA: TGCGCCAGCAGCTTCGCCAGGGAAGAGACCCAGTACTTC.